The clone carrying this T cell receptor (beta chain) came up a few times. The data stem from a study of T cells in Graves' hyperthyroidism and ophthalmopathy. From RNA transcripts, TCR beta CDR3 regions were amplified. When the TCR CDR3 underwent first-round RT-PCR, the HTBI primer set was used. One entry per CDR3 protein results from TCRdb running MiXCR on the multiplex PCR reads. The sample has around 600,000 distinct CDR3 sequences, approximately 14% seen once. PBMCs were derived from roughly 10 ml fresh peripheral blood. The length of the CDR3 is 17 residues. Germline V lookup: CDR1 MNHNS, CDR2 SASEGT. V gave up 5 bases and J gave up 1 base; unmatched junction bases: 11.

The chain employs TRBV6-1 and TRBJ2-1; 7 nucleotides agree with TRBD2. This TCR came from a woman aged 50 to 65 with Graves' ophthalmopathy. Sequenced sample: blood. The CDR3 reads CASSSRRGRDSYNEQFF. The CDR3 region has the DNA TGTGCCAGCAGTTCCCGTCGGGGGAGGGATTCCTACAATGAGCAGTTCTTC.